This paragraph reports one T cell receptor beta chain. MiXCR, applied by TCRdb to the 5' RACE reads, yields one record per CDR3 protein. The sample contains 70,000 to 100,000 distinct CDR3 sequences, about 13% of which appear only once. The data stem from a study of T-cell memory formation after mild COVID-19. The V gene lost 7 bases and the J gene lost 0 bases, with 13 bases spanning the gap. Germline V lookup: CDR1 MDHEN, CDR2 SYDVKM. The CDR3 is made up of 14 amino acids. Sequenced sample: PBMCs or a T cell subset sorted from them (not recorded which). This sequence joins TRBV28 and TRBJ2-7; possibly TRBD1 for D (6 bases). The source is an adult woman who had mild COVID-19 (a few samples of this study predate the infection). Cell type and time point are not known. CDR3 residues: CASKGQPSSYEQYF. In nucleotides, the CDR3 is TGTGCCAGCAAAGGACAGCCCTCCTCCTACGAGCAGTACTTC.